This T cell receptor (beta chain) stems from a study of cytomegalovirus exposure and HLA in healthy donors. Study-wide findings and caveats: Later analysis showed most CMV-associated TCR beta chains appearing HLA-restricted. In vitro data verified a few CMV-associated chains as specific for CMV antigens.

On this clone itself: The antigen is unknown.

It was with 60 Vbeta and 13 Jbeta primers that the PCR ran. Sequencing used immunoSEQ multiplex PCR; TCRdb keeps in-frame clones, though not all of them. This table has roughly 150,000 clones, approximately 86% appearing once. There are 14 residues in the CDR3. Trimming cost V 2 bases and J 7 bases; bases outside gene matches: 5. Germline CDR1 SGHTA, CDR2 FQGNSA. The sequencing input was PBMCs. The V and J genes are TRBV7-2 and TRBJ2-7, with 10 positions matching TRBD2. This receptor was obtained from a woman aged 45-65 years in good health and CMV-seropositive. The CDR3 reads CASSLSGGAGEQYF. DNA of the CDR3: TGTGCCAGCAGCTTAAGCGGGGGGGCGGGTGAGCAGTACTTC.